This T cell receptor (beta chain) was sequenced in a study of PD-L1 blockade in urothelial cancer. Using immunoSEQ multiplex PCR, the repertoire was profiled, and TCRdb retains in-frame clones only, with some absent. The table lists fewer than 45,000 clones, roughly 86% of them singletons. Per the germline V gene, CDR1 is KGHSH and CDR2 is LQKENI. After removal of 3 bases from V and 0 bases from J, the junction contained 5 bases not matched to a gene. This CDR3 region has 16 residues. V is TRBV18 and J is TRBJ1-3, with 7 bases lining up with TRBD1. This TCR derives from a man aged 70-80 years with urothelial cancer. Sequencing used PBMCs, obtained around atezolizumab (anti-PD-L1) treatment. This CDR3 reads CASSPDRANSGNTIYF. CDR3 nucleotides: TGTGCCAGCTCACCTGACAGGGCTAACTCTGGAAACACCATATATTTT.